The clone carrying this T cell receptor (beta chain) was picked up many times. This sample stems from a study of breast tumors, draining lymph nodes, adjacent tissues. Samples came from axillary lymph nodes draining the breast cancer. The CDR3 extends over 12 amino acids. V lost 6 bases and J 5 bases, leaving 10 bases between the germline ends. From germline, CDR1 is MNHNY and CDR2 SVGAGI (reference sequence). TCRdb recomputed calls from the multiplex PCR reads with MiXCR, one row per CDR3 protein. The repertoire has 83,000 or so distinct CDR3 sequences, about 20% of them found once; the top ten carry around 2.4%.

The sequenced sample consisted of axillary lymph node tissue. This TCR derives from a female donor with breast cancer. Some clones in this sample may be carry-over from other donors' samples. The chain uses TRBV6-6 and TRBJ2-5; tentatively, D is TRBD2 (5 bases). The DNA for the CDR3 is TGTGCCAGCAGCCTCCCGGGGGAGACCCAGTACTTC. The encoded protein is CASSLPGETQYF.